This T cell receptor (beta chain) was retrieved from a study of blood T cell repertoires in COVID-19. The germline CDR1 and CDR2 sequences are GTSNPN and SVGIG (reference sequence). V dropped 2 bases and J dropped 4; count of bases not matched to a gene: 9. The length of the CDR3 is 16 residues. Produced via immunoSEQ multiplex PCR; TCRdb's table is partial and in-frame only. Seen here are 88,000 or so clones, about four fifths observed once, and the top ten hold approximately 8.8%. The V call is TRBV30, the J call TRBJ1-2; 11 bases agree with TRBD1. Sequenced: peripheral blood. This sequence was found in a human donor in a cohort sampled during active COVID-19. The CDR3 DNA sequence: TGTGCCTGGAGTCAAACCCGGACAGGGGGCGGCTATGGCTACACCTTC. It encodes CAWSQTRTGGGYGYTF.